This T cell receptor beta chain was sequenced during a study of memory CD4+ T cells and cytomegalovirus serostatus (dated 2019 in TCRdb). Turning to the overall study: The roughly 33 healthy Belgian adults in the cohort included 9 who were CMV seropositive and 24 who were CMV seronegative. To replicate a published TCR-based CMV serostatus classifier, the researchers sequenced the CD4+ memory TCRbeta repertoires of a Belgian cohort whose cytomegalovirus serostatus was known.

Comments on this clone: This receptor's antigen is unknown. Base qualities were left out, and no much larger clone turns up one base away.

What the work shows at the level of the full study, not this receptor alone: Unlike the original study, which covered naive and memory CD4+ and CD8+ populations, the Belgian study sequenced only CD4+CD45RO+ memory cells. Results were interpreted as suggesting that the CMV-associated TCR signature is largely present in the CD4+ memory repertoire. Among the roughly 160 previously reported CMV-associated TCRbeta sequences, 67 showed up in the CD4+ memory repertoires, with each one found in between one and five individuals. On the Belgian cohort, the classifier built on the original framework reached a median bootstrapped AUC of roughly 0.96, with a 95% CI of 0.76-1.00. For CMV serostatus prediction, a median bootstrapped AUC of approximately 0.95 was reached with the original framework, and a median bootstrapped AUC of roughly 0.89 was reached with a US-trained random forest.

Genomic DNA was extracted from sorted cells with the Quick-DNA Microprep Kit. Amplification of TCRbeta DNA was done with the immunoSEQ hsTCRbeta kit, following the protocol from the manufacturer. An Illumina MiSeq instrument was used to sequence the TCRbeta libraries. On the study's bioinformatics: Following removal of out-of-frame sequences, 2 million to 2.5 million distinct TCRbeta sequences were retained, with an average of roughly 71,000 per individual. Each individual was scored by the count of 164 previously reported CMV-associated TCRbeta sequences and the total productive distinct TCRbeta count. A beta-binomial model was reimplemented in Python, and scikit-learn random forests with default parameters were trained on data from the US cohort. On the Belgian cohort, classifier performance was reported as the median AUC, along with percentile confidence intervals, across 10,000 bootstrap iterations. TCRdb re-hosts the immuneACCESS table, in-frame sequences only. Its copies lack some clones; in the studies checked, an unresolved V gene accounts for under half of them, and the cause for the rest is not known. V, J and clone size were drawn from that table, and D and trimming were deduced from the DNA. The sample table records roughly 50,000 clones; more than 65% of these occur just once. The ten largest account for about 0.5% of the sample.

A FACSAria II was used to sort memory CD4+ T cells, defined as single viable CD3+CD4+CD8-CD45RO+ cells. CMV serostatus was determined using a Roche Elecsys assay that detects serum IgG against CMV pp150, pp28, p38 and p52. Once the samples were thawed, total CD4+ T cells were enriched through positive selection using CD4 magnetic microbeads. Samples originated from another study that specifically interrogated the CD4+ T cell memory repertoire. Peripheral blood mononuclear cells were isolated and cryopreserved following standard operating procedures; serum was stored at -80 °C. CD3-PerCP (BW264/56), CD4-APC (RPA-T4), CD45RO-PE (UCHT1) and CD8-Pacific Orange (3B5) antibodies were used for staining, and non-viable cells were excluded with Sytox blue. The specimen was memory CD4+ T cells from blood. The sequence came from an adult in good health and CMV-seronegative. Some clones in this sample may be carry-over from other donors' samples.

The CDR3 protein sequence reads: CASSHPEGTNTGELFF. The DNA sequence is TGTGCCAGCAGCCACCCGGAAGGGACGAACACCGGGGAGCTGTTTTTT. The sequence is built from TRBV9 and TRBJ2-2; too little of a D gene remains to name it. Counted from cysteine to phenylalanine, this CDR3 has 16 amino acids. CDR3 DNA only is kept here, 48 bases in frame from base 1. CDR1 and CDR2 are read off the germline V gene as SGDLS and YYNGEE. The germline ends are 13 bases apart after V is trimmed by 4 bases and J by 0 bases.